The clone carrying this T cell receptor (beta chain) was observed many times. Antigen: not known. The germline gives CDR1 SGHAT, CDR2 FQNNGV. The CDR3 has 14 residues. V gave up 4 bases and J gave up 4 bases, with 13 bases separating them. Blood dates from first hyperthyroidism diagnosis, before any ophthalmopathy symptoms. Roughly 10 ml of fresh peripheral blood supplied the PBMCs. This sample is part of a study of T cells in Graves' hyperthyroidism and ophthalmopathy. Study context: Peripheral blood samples were taken at initial diagnosis, prior to any treatment.

Whole-study findings and limits: Model output signaled ophthalmopathy a median approximately 6 months ahead of onset.

RNA transcripts served as the template for amplifying TCR beta CDR3 regions. When the TCR CDR3 underwent first-round RT-PCR, the HTBI primer set was used. MiXCR, run by TCRdb on the multiplex PCR reads, gives a single entry per CDR3 protein. The table lists some 600,000 distinct CDR3 sequences, about 15% of them singletons. The chain recombines TRBV11-2 with TRBJ1-1, with a weak D call TRBD1 (5 bases). The sequence was collected from a woman in her 30s with Graves' hyperthyroidism that later progressed to Graves' ophthalmopathy. Sequenced: blood. CDR3 sequence reads: CASSYGGTPTEAFF. The CDR3, as DNA: TGTGCCAGCAGCTACGGGGGGACTCCCACTGAAGCTTTCTTT.